The rows below give T cell receptor beta chains drawn from one sample of a study of cytomegalovirus exposure and HLA in healthy donors. Sequenced by immunoSEQ multiplex PCR; TCRdb stores in-frame clones only, minus some. The sample gives about 140,000 clones, 60% to 80% of which show up once; over 13% is in the top ten. The sample was PBMCs. These receptor sequences come from a middle-aged woman in good health and CMV-seronegative. Both conserved end residues are part of each CDR3. D genes are given only for firm matches. Only some rows state a clone size, as once, few, many or a class for expanded clones.

V	size	J	D	length	CDR3	DNA
TRBV6-6	-	TRBJ2-7	TRBD1	14	CASSYSDRAYEQYF	TGTGCCAGCAGTTACTCAGACAGGGCCTACGAGCAGTACTTC
TRBV28	few	TRBJ2-5	-	15	CASSLLVEFQETQYF	TGTGCCAGCAGTCTCCTAGTTGAATTTCAGGAGACCCAGTACTTC
TRBV5-4	few	TRBJ1-1	-	15	CASALGGTGNTEAFF	TGTGCCAGCGCCCTGGGGGGAACCGGGAACACTGAAGCTTTCTTT
TRBV7-9	-	TRBJ2-7	-	11	CASSLTGEQYF	TGTGCCAGCAGCTTAACGGGCGAGCAGTACTTC
TRBV27	-	TRBJ2-5	TRBD2	15	CASSFLAGGEETQYF	TGTGCCAGCAGTTTTCTAGCGGGGGGGGAAGAGACCCAGTACTTC
TRBV11-1	-	TRBJ1-2	-	14	CASSLAGSNYGYTF	TGTGCCAGCAGCTTAGCGGGCAGCAACTATGGCTACACCTTC
TRBV15	-	TRBJ1-1	-	13	CATSEPPNTEAFF	TGTGCCACCAGCGAGCCCCCGAACACTGAAGCTTTCTTT
TRBV7-3	-	TRBJ2-5	-	13	CASSQTRQETQYF	TGTGCCAGCAGCCAGACACGGCAAGAGACCCAGTACTTC
TRBV5-6	once	TRBJ1-1	TRBD1	13	CASSWDRDTEAFF	TGTGCCAGCAGCTGGGACAGGGATACTGAAGCTTTCTTT
TRBV10-3	-	TRBJ2-5	-	16	CAISEAGQGTQETQYF	TGTGCCATCAGTGAGGCAGGGCAGGGAACACAAGAGACCCAGTACTTC
TRBV6-1	-	TRBJ2-1	TRBD2	14	CASSQMTSHNEQFF	TGTGCCAGCAGTCAAATGACTAGCCACAATGAGCAGTTCTTC
TRBV11-3	-	TRBJ1-1	-	16	CASSLPADIMNTEAFF	TGTGCCAGCAGCCTACCCGCGGACATAATGAACACTGAAGCTTTCTTT
TRBV6-5	-	TRBJ2-5	TRBD2	16	CASSYTSSGAQETQYF	TGTGCCAGCAGTTACACCTCTAGCGGGGCCCAAGAGACCCAGTACTTC
TRBV7-3	-	TRBJ1-6	TRBD1	15	CASSRTGTGESPLHF	TGTGCCAGCAGCCGCACCGGGACAGGGGAATCCCCCCTCCACTTT
TRBV29-1	-	TRBJ2-2	-	14	CSVIDFRNTGELFF	TGCAGCGTTATCGATTTTAGGAACACCGGGGAGCTGTTTTTT
TRBV5-8	-	TRBJ1-3	TRBD1	16	CASSSGDRVSGNTIYF	TGTGCCAGCAGCTCGGGGGACAGGGTCTCGGGAAACACCATATATTTT
TRBV19	-	TRBJ2-2	TRBD1	14	CASSANRGTGELFF	TGTGCCAGTAGTGCAAACAGGGGAACCGGGGAGCTGTTTTTT
TRBV6-5	-	TRBJ2-5	TRBD2	15	CASSPTSGVGETQYF	TGTGCCAGCAGTCCTACTAGCGGGGTAGGAGAGACCCAGTACTTC
TRBV28	-	TRBJ2-7	-	11	CASSPKREQYF	TGTGCCAGCAGTCCGAAGCGGGAGCAGTACTTC
TRBV7-3	-	TRBJ2-1	TRBD2	16	CASSLKGGSSYNEQFF	TGTGCCAGCAGCTTAAAGGGCGGGAGCTCCTACAATGAGCAGTTCTTC
TRBV4-3	-	TRBJ2-3	TRBD2	16	CASSQDRLAGADTQYF	TGCGCTAGCAGCCAAGATAGGCTAGCGGGAGCGGATACGCAGTATTTT
TRBV30	-	TRBJ2-7	-	13	CAWSGVAYYEQYF	TGTGCCTGGTCAGGGGTCGCCTACTACGAGCAGTACTTC
TRBV2	-	TRBJ1-2	-	16	CASSEAGPDRAYGYTF	TGTGCCAGCAGTGAAGCGGGGCCTGACCGCGCCTATGGCTACACCTTC
TRBV19	-	TRBJ1-1	TRBD1	13	CASGTAMNTEAFF	TGTGCCTCTGGGACAGCTATGAACACTGAAGCTTTCTTT
TRBV6-5	-	TRBJ2-1	-	11	CASSYHGGQFF	TGTGCCAGCAGTTACCACGGGGGGCAGTTCTTC
TRBV5-1	-	TRBJ1-2	-	12	CASSPPTGIYTF	TGCGCCAGCAGCCCCCCTACAGGGATCTACACCTTC
TRBV28	-	TRBJ2-2	-	16	CASLGWGDYNTGELFF	TGTGCCAGCCTTGGATGGGGGGATTATAACACCGGGGAGCTGTTTTTT
TRBV29-1	-	TRBJ2-2	-	11	CSVASTGELFF	TGCAGCGTTGCTAGCACCGGGGAGCTGTTTTTT
TRBV11-3	-	TRBJ2-3	-	14	CASSLDIRTDTQYF	TGTGCCAGCAGCTTAGATATCCGCACAGATACGCAGTATTTT
TRBV19	once	TRBJ2-6	TRBD1	17	CASRGGQGPSGANVLTF	TGTGCCAGTAGAGGAGGACAGGGGCCCTCTGGGGCCAACGTCCTGACTTTC
TRBV7-9	once	TRBJ2-1	TRBD2	16	CASSHVASGSYNEQFF	TGTGCCAGCAGCCACGTGGCTAGCGGGAGCTACAATGAGCAGTTCTTC
TRBV6-5	once	TRBJ2-2	TRBD2	13	CASRRLATGELFF	TGTGCCAGCAGAAGACTAGCAACCGGGGAGCTGTTTTTT
TRBV7-9	-	TRBJ1-2	-	14	CSSNRKMEGYGYTF	TGTTCCAGCAACCGGAAGATGGAGGGCTACGGCTACACCTTC
TRBV29-1	-	TRBJ2-3	-	13	CSVDGTSTDTQYF	TGCAGCGTTGACGGGACAAGCACAGATACGCAGTATTTT
TRBV4-1	-	TRBJ2-3	TRBD2	16	CASSQDLAGGTDTQYF	TGCGCCAGCAGCCAAGATCTGGCGGGGGGGACTGATACGCAGTATTTT
TRBV6-1	-	TRBJ2-3	-	13	CASSEAPQFTQYF	TGTGCCAGCAGTGAAGCCCCTCAGTTTACGCAGTATTTT
TRBV15	-	TRBJ1-5	TRBD1	15	CATSRGTGPNQPQHF	TGTGCCACCAGCAGAGGGACAGGACCCAATCAGCCCCAGCATTTT
TRBV7-7	-	TRBJ2-5	TRBD1	13	CASSPDRVETQYF	TGTGCCAGCAGCCCGGACAGGGTCGAGACCCAGTACTTC
TRBV5-5	few	TRBJ2-4	-	14	CASSLAQGGDIQYF	TGTGCCAGCAGCTTGGCCCAGGGTGGAGACATTCAGTACTTC
TRBV30	-	TRBJ2-7	TRBD1	15	CAWSATGTGRYEQYF	TGTGCCTGGAGTGCAACCGGGACAGGGAGATACGAGCAGTACTTC
TRBV19	-	TRBJ2-2	TRBD1	14	CASRDRVWLGELFF	TGTGCCAGTAGGGACAGGGTATGGCTCGGGGAGCTGTTTTTT
TRBV7-9	-	TRBJ1-2	-	16	CASSPRGSSSNYGYTF	TGTGCCAGCAGCCCGCGGGGTTCGTCCTCTAACTATGGCTACACCTTC
TRBV14	-	TRBJ2-5	-	13	CASSQYRAGTQYF	TGTGCCAGCAGCCAGTACAGGGCCGGGACCCAGTACTTC
TRBV12-5	-	TRBJ2-3	-	19	CASGLELGFERGSTDTQYF	TGTGCTAGTGGTTTGGAGTTGGGGTTTGAGAGGGGGAGCACAGATACGCAGTATTTT
TRBV20-1	-	TRBJ1-1	-	11	CSATEATEAFF	TGCAGTGCCACAGAAGCCACTGAAGCTTTCTTT
TRBV18	-	TRBJ1-4	TRBD1	15	CASSSSGGTNEKLFF	TGTGCCAGCTCTTCCTCAGGGGGAACTAATGAAAAACTGTTTTTT
TRBV9	-	TRBJ2-3	TRBD1	18	CASSVGWGGTGATDTQYF	TGTGCCAGCAGCGTAGGTTGGGGTGGGACAGGGGCCACAGATACGCAGTATTTT
TRBV7-8	-	TRBJ2-1	TRBD2	17	CASSPRLATLTSNEQFF	TGTGCCAGCAGCCCTAGACTAGCAACTTTAACGAGCAATGAGCAGTTCTTC
TRBV28	once	TRBJ1-1	TRBD1	11	CASGSWDRAFF	TGTGCCAGCGGATCGTGGGACAGGGCTTTCTTT
TRBV10-3	-	TRBJ1-1	-	11	CATAVRTEAFF	TGTGCCACCGCGGTTCGCACTGAAGCTTTCTTT
TRBV29-1	-	TRBJ1-2	-	14	CSVDRGGQSYGYTF	TGCAGCGTTGATAGGGGGGGGCAGTCCTATGGCTACACCTTC
TRBV11-3	-	TRBJ2-3	-	14	CASSSRDSSDTQYF	TGTGCCAGCAGCTCTAGGGACTCGTCGGATACGCAGTATTTT
TRBV27	once	TRBJ2-6	-	16	CASSSLQSSGANGLTF	TGTGCCAGCAGTTCCCTGCAGAGCTCTGGGGCCAACGGCCTGACTTTC
TRBV5-1	-	TRBJ1-4	-	15	CASSLGARNNEKLFF	TGCGCCAGCAGCTTGGGGGCCAGAAATAATGAAAAACTGTTTTTT
TRBV6-1	-	TRBJ2-2	-	13	CASSLEMAGELFF	TGTGCCAGCAGTTTAGAAATGGCCGGGGAGCTGTTTTTT
TRBV7-9	-	TRBJ2-2	TRBD1	13	CASSPTGSAELFF	TGTGCCAGCAGCCCGACAGGGTCGGCGGAGCTGTTTTTT
TRBV7-2	once	TRBJ1-4	-	14	CASSFRGYGEKLFF	TGTGCCAGCAGCTTCCGGGGATATGGTGAAAAACTGTTTTTT
TRBV7-2	-	TRBJ1-1	-	13	CASSLWGGTEAFF	TGTGCCAGCAGCCTGTGGGGGGGAACTGAAGCTTTCTTT
TRBV28	once	TRBJ1-5	-	13	CASSLGRGQPQHF	TGTGCCAGCAGTTTGGGCAGGGGTCAGCCCCAGCATTTT
TRBV28	-	TRBJ2-1	TRBD1	15	CASSLDREYRDEQFF	TGTGCCAGCAGTTTAGACAGGGAGTATAGGGATGAGCAGTTCTTC